This entry is about one T cell receptor (beta chain). Its antigen is not known. The sample originates from a study of regulatory T cells in long-lasting Graves disease. Study outcomes and limitations: Graves' patients with persistent disease showed TCR diversity lower than patients newly diagnosed. Owing to a sample size that was small, accuracy may have been reduced.

V lost 5 bases, J lost 4 bases, and 20 bases lay in between. The CDR3 runs 15 residues. Germline loops: CDR1 DFQATT, CDR2 SNEGSKA (reference sequence). The time point here: persistent/refractory GD, antithyroid drugs over 5 years with positive TRAb. The TCR library used RNA extracted from PBMCs. Arm-PCR of CDR3 regions with iRepertoire HTBI primers generated TCR beta libraries. TCRdb analysed the multiplex PCR reads with MiXCR anew, one entry per CDR3 protein. The data hold 250,000 to 300,000 distinct CDR3 sequences, with roughly a fifth observed a single time. The sequence was obtained from a female donor with Graves disease. The sample in question was peripheral blood mononuclear cells (PBMCs), obtained when the disease was refractory, from a patient treated with antithyroid drugs. V is TRBV20-1 and J is TRBJ1-2, with D possibly matching TRBD1 (6 bases). The CDR3 nucleotides read TGCAGTGCTCACGCTCCTGGAGGGGGACTCTATGGCTACACCTTC. Translating it yields CSAHAPGGGLYGYTF.